The 26 T cell receptor beta chains below all came from one sample that was sequenced in a study of blood T cell repertoires in COVID-19. Data came from immunoSEQ multiplex PCR; TCRdb stores just in-frame clones and leaves some out. The sample holds 200,000 to 250,000 clones, 82% seen once. Source material: peripheral blood. The origin of the receptors is an elderly woman with acute or convalescent COVID-19.

The chain couples TRBV3-1 (or the pseudogene TRBV3-2) to TRBJ2-5, with D possibly TRBD1 on 6 matching bases. CDR3 length: 14 amino acids. The V gene lost 5 bases and the J gene lost 1 base, with 11 bases spanning the gap. Germline CDR1 reads LGHDT; CDR2 reads YNNKEL (reference sequence). The CDR3 nucleotides are TGTGCCAGCAGCATACAGGGTCTCCAAGAGACCCAGTACTTC. Translated: CASSIQGLQETQYF.

J is TRBJ2-3 and V is TRBV3-1 (or the pseudogene TRBV3-2), with 14 bases that match TRBD2. The germline V gene has CDR1 LGHDT and CDR2 YNNKEL (reference sequence). Trimming at V came to 2 bases and at J to 0 bases, leaving 4 bases not matched to a gene. The CDR3 totals 18 residues. The CDR3 loop reads CASSQRLAGGLSTDTQYF. The CDR3 DNA sequence: TGTGCCAGCAGCCAAAGACTAGCGGGGGGGCTTAGCACAGATACGCAGTATTTT.

The genes are TRBV6-5 and TRBJ1-1; D is possibly TRBD1 (5 bases). The germline V gene has CDR1 MNHEY and CDR2 SVGAGI. Between the trimmed V and J ends, which lost 6 bases and 6 bases, there was a span of 20 bases. This CDR3 is 15 amino acids long. For the CDR3, the DNA is TGTGCCAGCAGCCCGTTCGGGGGGGATAGAGCTGAAGCTTTCTTT. The encoded protein is CASSPFGGDRAEAFF.

The chain uses TRBV27 and TRBJ2-1; TRBD1 aligns across 8 bases. The ends lost 5 bases at V and 4 bases at J; junction bases unmatched: 16. The CDR3 is 18 amino acids. The germline V gene has CDR1 MNHEY and CDR2 SMNVEV (reference sequence). The CDR3 sequence: CASSPARTTGTGYNEQFF. DNA of the CDR3: TGTGCCAGCAGTCCGGCCCGTACCACCGGGACAGGATACAATGAGCAGTTCTTC.

The chain joins TRBV3-1 (or the pseudogene TRBV3-2) to TRBJ1-5; D gene ambiguous. Per germline, CDR1 LGHDT and CDR2 YNNKEL (reference sequence). Trimming shortened V by 6 bases and J by 3 bases, and 6 bases separated the two germline ends. The CDR3 has 12 residues. For the CDR3, the DNA is TGTGCCAGCAGTGGCCTCAATCAGCCCCAGCATTTT. The encoded protein is CASSGLNQPQHF.

The chain couples TRBV28 to TRBJ2-5; TRBD2 matches 11 bases. The V gene end was trimmed by 6 bases and the J gene end by 3 bases; junction bases not matched to a gene: 0. Germline V gene sequence: CDR1 MDHEN, CDR2 SYDVKM. The length of the CDR3 is 13 residues. The CDR3 nucleotides are TGTGCCAGCAGACTAGCGGGGGAAGAGACCCAGTACTTC. Encoded protein: CASRLAGEETQYF.

The V gene is TRBV19, the J gene TRBJ1-6; D is undetermined. V was shortened by 0 bases and J by 5 bases, with 17 bases between the two germline ends. The CDR3 runs to 18 residues. The germline CDR1 and CDR2 sequences are LNHDA and SQIVND (reference sequence). CDR3 in amino acids: CASSIESVSLGNNSPLHF. CDR3 coding DNA: TGTGCCAGTAGTATAGAGTCGGTTTCCCTCGGGAATAATTCACCCCTCCACTTT.

The sample holds a few counts of this clone. J is TRBJ2-5 and V is TRBV10-1; 7 bases fit TRBD2. V dropped 8 bases and J dropped 5; count of bases not matched to a gene: 8. This CDR3 spans 13 amino acids. From germline, CDR1 is WNHNN and CDR2 SYGVQD (reference sequence). The chain's CDR3 is CASLGGERETQYF. In DNA form, the CDR3 reads TGCGCCAGCTTGGGGGGGGAGCGGGAGACCCAGTACTTC.

V is TRBV5-1 and J is TRBJ2-2, with 10 nucleotides matching TRBD2. The CDR3 spans 17 residues. Germline V gene lookup returns CDR1 SGHRS and CDR2 YFSETQ. J gave up 5 bases and V 2 bases, and 9 bases lay outside the gene matches. The CDR3 is CASSLLAGSAGTGELFF. The CDR3 DNA follows: TGCGCCAGCAGCTTACTAGCGGGGTCTGCCGGGACCGGGGAGCTGTTTTTT.

The chain has TRBV29-1 and TRBJ1-1; D may be TRBD1 (6 bases). Germline loops: CDR1 SQVTM, CDR2 ANQGSEA. The V end lost 4 bases, the J end lost 8 bases, and 11 bases lay between the germline ends. The CDR3 contains 11 residues. The CDR3 region has the DNA TGCAGCGTTGGGGGGCCCGGGGAAGCTTTCTTT. Translating it yields CSVGGPGEAFF.

The CDR3 here is CASSWGPLYNEQFF. The CDR3 DNA follows: TGTGCCAGCAGTTGGGGGCCACTCTACAATGAGCAGTTCTTC. The rearrangement uses TRBV27 and TRBJ2-1; D perhaps matches TRBD1 (6 bases). CDR1 and CDR2 from the germline V gene are MNHEY and SMNVEV (reference sequence). Trimming stripped 4 bases from V and 3 bases from J, with 10 bases between. The CDR3 runs 14 residues.

Ten or more counts support this clone. As DNA, the CDR3 is TGTGCCAGCAGCAGGTGTCTATGGTCTAGCACAGATACGCAGTATTTT. It yields the protein CASSRCLWSSTDTQYF. V usage is TRBV21-1 and J usage is TRBJ2-3; the table's D call, TRBD2, has no DNA check behind it. TRBV21-1 counts as a pseudogene. The CDR3 has 16 amino acids.

This clone was picked up a small number of times. The sample contains more than one DNA sequence encoding this CDR3. The J gene is TRBJ1-3, the V gene TRBV7-9; the D gene is possibly TRBD1 (6 bases). Germline lookup yields CDR1 SEHNR and CDR2 FQNEAQ (reference sequence). CDR3 length equals 15 residues. Trimming shortened V by 3 bases and J by 0 bases, and 9 bases separated the two germline ends. CDR3 residues: CASSFGQHSGNTIYF. Here the CDR3 DNA reads TGTGCCAGCAGCTTCGGACAGCACTCTGGAAACACCATATATTTT.

The chain recombines TRBV6-4 with TRBJ1-5; D remains unclear. The CDR3 covers 18 residues. Per germline, CDR1 MRHNA and CDR2 SNTAGT. With 3 bases removed from V and 2 bases from J, the gap between germline ends came to 20 bases. DNA of the CDR3: TGTGCCAGCAGTGAACCCGGCCGGGGTCCGGTCCGCAATCAGCCCCAGCATTTT. Protein: CASSEPGRGPVRNQPQHF.

V usage is TRBV5-1 and J usage is TRBJ1-1; a weak D match, TRBD1 (6 bases). The CDR3 runs to 14 residues. Germline V gives CDR1 SGHRS, CDR2 YFSETQ. V lost 0 bases and J lost 4, with 10 bases in between. The CDR3 loop is CASSLEQGVTEAFF. The CDR3, as DNA: TGCGCCAGCAGCTTGGAACAGGGCGTCACTGAAGCTTTCTTT. Full variable domain (outside the CDR3, taken from reference TRBV5-1 and TRBJ1-1): KAGVTQTPRYLIKTRGQQVTLSCSPISGHRSVSWYQQTPGQGLQFLFEYFSETQRNKGNFPGRFSGRQFSNSRSEMNVSTLELGDSALYLCASSLEQGVTEAFFGQGTRLTVV.

V and J are TRBV30 and TRBJ2-3; the D gene is possibly TRBD2 (6 bases). Per germline, CDR1 GTSNPN and CDR2 SVGIG (reference sequence). Trimming cost V 2 bases and J 6 bases, with 15 bases left between them. There are 14 residues in the CDR3. CDR3 nucleotide sequence: TGTGCCTGGAGTCCCCTCCCGGGGGAGGATACGCAGTATTTT. Amino acid sequence: CAWSPLPGEDTQYF.

In nucleotides, the CDR3 is TGTGCCAGCAGCCAGGACAGATGGATGGAAGCTTTCTTT. Translation: CASSQDRWMEAFF. This chain connects TRBV4-2 to TRBJ1-1, with D possibly TRBD1 on 6 matching bases. Trimming removed 3 bases at V and 8 bases at J, with 13 bases between. The germline V gene has CDR1 LGHNA and CDR2 YNFKEQ. This CDR3 has 13 amino acids.

The chain joins TRBV11-2 to TRBJ1-4; TRBD1 matches at 7 bases. The germline V gene has CDR1 SGHAT and CDR2 FQNNGV. V was pared by 5 bases and J by 4 bases, with 10 bases of the junction left unmatched. The CDR3 sequence is 16 residues long. CDR3 bases: TGTGCCAGCAGCCCCAGCCGGGACAGAGATAATGAAAAACTGTTTTTT. Translated, it gives CASSPSRDRDNEKLFF.

The V call is TRBV28, the J call TRBJ1-5, with D perhaps matching TRBD1 (5 bases). Germline V gives CDR1 MDHEN, CDR2 SYDVKM. This CDR3 spans 15 amino acids. V was trimmed by 4 bases and J by 3 bases, leaving 13 bases between them. CDR3: CASSSWGLDNQPQHF. The CDR3 DNA follows: TGTGCCAGCAGTTCGTGGGGACTGGACAATCAGCCCCAGCATTTT.

The V gene is TRBV11-3, the J gene TRBJ1-1, with no clear D. CDR3 size: 15 residues. CDR1 is SGHNT, CDR2 YENEEA, per germline. V was trimmed by 5 bases and J by 1 base, leaving 14 bases between them. The CDR3 DNA sequence: TGTGCCAGCAGCGCCCAAGCCGGGAGGAACACTGAAGCTTTCTTT. Translation gives CASSAQAGRNTEAFF.

This clone was detected once. In DNA form, the CDR3 reads TGTGCCACCAGTGCCCCCGAGGGCCTCTCGGACGCCGGGGAGCTGTTTTTT. This translates into CATSAPEGLSDAGELFF. The chain carries TRBV24-1 and TRBJ2-2, with D perhaps matching TRBD2 (5 bases). Germline V CDR1 and CDR2: KGHDR, SFDVKD. The ends were cut back, 5 bases at V and 6 bases at J, with 21 bases in the middle. The CDR3 loop spans 17 amino acids.

The chain combines TRBV2 with TRBJ2-3; 11 nucleotides line up with TRBD2. CDR3 length equals 16 residues. CDR1 SNHLY and CDR2 FYNNEI come from the germline V gene. The ends lost 2 bases at V and 7 bases at J; junction bases unmatched: 8. Written as DNA, the CDR3 is TGTGCCAGCAGTGAACCTCGGGTAGCGGGGGGGAATACGCAGTATTTT. Protein: CASSEPRVAGGNTQYF.

This clone appeared once. This chain uses TRBV29-1 with TRBJ1-1; no reliable D call. The germline V and J ends were trimmed by 6 bases and 9 bases, with 14 bases remaining between them. In germline, CDR1 is SQVTM, CDR2 ANQGSEA. This CDR3 comprises 11 residues. The CDR3 bases are TGCAGCGTCGCCTCGGAGGCAAAAGCTTTCTTT. Translating it yields CSVASEAKAFF.

The chain joins TRBV6-1 to TRBJ1-1; D gene uncertain. This CDR3 region has 14 residues. V was pared by 3 bases and J by 0 bases, with 8 bases between. The germline CDR1 and CDR2 sequences are MNHNS and SASEGT. CDR3 protein: CASSDLGMNTEAFF. CDR3 in DNA: TGTGCCAGCAGTGATCTGGGCATGAACACTGAAGCTTTCTTT.

The chain carries TRBV4-1 and TRBJ1-1; possibly TRBD1 for D (6 bases). The CDR3 consists of 14 residues. Germline CDR1 MGHRA, CDR2 YSYEKL. The V and J ends lost 5 bases and 3 bases respectively, with 13 bases between them. The CDR3 coding sequence is TGCGCCAGCAGCAACAGGGTTCGAGACACTGAAGCTTTCTTT. It codes for CASSNRVRDTEAFF.

This chain links TRBV24-1 with TRBJ2-3; TRBD1 matches at 9 bases. V lost 4 bases to trimming and J lost 0 bases; unmatched junction nucleotides: 10. The CDR3 contains 18 residues. Germline V gives CDR1 KGHDR, CDR2 SFDVKD. This chain's CDR3 is CATSDGTGSWYSTDTQYF. The DNA of the CDR3 is TGTGCCACCAGTGACGGGACAGGGTCGTGGTATAGCACAGATACGCAGTATTTT.